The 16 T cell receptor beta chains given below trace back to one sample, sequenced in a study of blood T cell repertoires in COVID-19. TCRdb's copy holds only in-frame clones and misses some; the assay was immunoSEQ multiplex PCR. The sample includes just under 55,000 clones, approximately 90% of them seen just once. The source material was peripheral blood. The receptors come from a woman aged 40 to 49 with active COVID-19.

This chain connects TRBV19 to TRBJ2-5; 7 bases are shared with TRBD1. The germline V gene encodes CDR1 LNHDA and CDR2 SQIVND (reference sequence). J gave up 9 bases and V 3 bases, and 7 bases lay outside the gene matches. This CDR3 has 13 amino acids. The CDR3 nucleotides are TGTGCCAGTAGTATCGGCAGGGGGTATTCCCAGTACTTC. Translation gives CASSIGRGYSQYF. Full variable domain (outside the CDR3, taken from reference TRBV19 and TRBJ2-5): DGGITQSPKYLFRKEGQNVTLSCEQNLNHDAMYWYRQDPGQGLRLIYYSQIVNDFQKGDIAEGYSVSREKKESFPLTVTSAQKNPTAFYLCASSIGRGYSQYFGPGTRLLVL.

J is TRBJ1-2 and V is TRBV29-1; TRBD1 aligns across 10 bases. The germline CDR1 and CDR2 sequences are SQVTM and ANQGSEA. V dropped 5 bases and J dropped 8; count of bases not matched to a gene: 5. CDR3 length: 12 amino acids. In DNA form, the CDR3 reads TGCAGCGTTCTCGACAGGGGGCTCGGCTACACCTTC. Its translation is CSVLDRGLGYTF.

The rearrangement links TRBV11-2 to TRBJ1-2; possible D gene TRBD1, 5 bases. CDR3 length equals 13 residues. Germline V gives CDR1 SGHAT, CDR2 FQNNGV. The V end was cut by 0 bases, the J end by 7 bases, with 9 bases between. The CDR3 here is CASSLDSGGGYTF. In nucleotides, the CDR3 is TGTGCCAGCAGCTTAGACTCGGGGGGTGGCTACACCTTC. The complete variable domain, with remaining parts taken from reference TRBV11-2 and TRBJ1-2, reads EAGVAQSPRYKIIEKRQSVAFWCNPISGHATLYWYQQILGQGPKLLIQFQNNGVVDDSQLPKDRFSAERLKGVDSTLKIQPAKLEDSAVYLCASSLDSGGGYTFGSGTRLTVV.

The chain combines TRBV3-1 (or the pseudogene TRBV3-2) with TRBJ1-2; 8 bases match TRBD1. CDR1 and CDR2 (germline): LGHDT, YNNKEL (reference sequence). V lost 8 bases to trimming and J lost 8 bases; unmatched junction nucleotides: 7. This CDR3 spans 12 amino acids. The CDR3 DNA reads TGTGCCAGCGGACAGGGATCGAGAGGCTACACCTTC. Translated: CASGQGSRGYTF.

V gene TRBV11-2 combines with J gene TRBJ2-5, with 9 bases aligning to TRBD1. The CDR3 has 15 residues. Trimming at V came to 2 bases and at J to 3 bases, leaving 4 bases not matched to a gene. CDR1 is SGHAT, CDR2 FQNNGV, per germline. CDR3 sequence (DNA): TGTGCCAGCAGCTTAATTCGGACAGGGGAAGAGACCCAGTACTTC. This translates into CASSLIRTGEETQYF. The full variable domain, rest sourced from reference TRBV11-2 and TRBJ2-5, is EAGVAQSPRYKIIEKRQSVAFWCNPISGHATLYWYQQILGQGPKLLIQFQNNGVVDDSQLPKDRFSAERLKGVDSTLKIQPAKLEDSAVYLCASSLIRTGEETQYFGPGTRLLVL.

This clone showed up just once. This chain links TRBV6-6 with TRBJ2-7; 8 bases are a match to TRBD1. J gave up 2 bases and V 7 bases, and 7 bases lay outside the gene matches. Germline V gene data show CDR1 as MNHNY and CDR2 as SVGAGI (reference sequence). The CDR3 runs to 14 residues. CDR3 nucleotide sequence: TGTGCCAGCACGACGATGGACAGGGCCTACGAGCAGTACTTC. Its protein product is CASTTMDRAYEQYF.

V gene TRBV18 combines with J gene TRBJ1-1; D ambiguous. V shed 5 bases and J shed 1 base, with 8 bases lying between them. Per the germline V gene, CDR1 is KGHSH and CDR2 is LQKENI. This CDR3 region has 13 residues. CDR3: CASSASRNTEAFF. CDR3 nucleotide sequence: TGTGCCAGCTCAGCGTCAAGGAACACTGAAGCTTTCTTT.

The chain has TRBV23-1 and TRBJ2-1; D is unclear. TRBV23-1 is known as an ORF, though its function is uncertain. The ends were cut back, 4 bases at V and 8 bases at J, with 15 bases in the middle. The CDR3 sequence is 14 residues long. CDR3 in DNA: TGCGCCAGCAGTCGCCGCAAACTCCTAGATGAGCAGTTCTTC. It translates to CASSRRKLLDEQFF.

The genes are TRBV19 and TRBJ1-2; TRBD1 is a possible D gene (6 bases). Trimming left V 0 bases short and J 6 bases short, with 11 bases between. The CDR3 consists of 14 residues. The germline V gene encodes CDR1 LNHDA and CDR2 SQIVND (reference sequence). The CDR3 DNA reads TGTGCCAGTAGTATAGATATGGGGGCGAATGGCTACACCTTC. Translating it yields CASSIDMGANGYTF. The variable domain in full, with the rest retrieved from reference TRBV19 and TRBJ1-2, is DGGITQSPKYLFRKEGQNVTLSCEQNLNHDAMYWYRQDPGQGLRLIYYSQIVNDFQKGDIAEGYSVSREKKESFPLTVTSAQKNPTAFYLCASSIDMGANGYTFGSGTRLTVV.

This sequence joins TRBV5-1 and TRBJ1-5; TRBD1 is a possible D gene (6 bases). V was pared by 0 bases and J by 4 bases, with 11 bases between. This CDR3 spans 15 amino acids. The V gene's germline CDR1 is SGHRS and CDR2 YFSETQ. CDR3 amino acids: CASSLDGQLNQPQHF. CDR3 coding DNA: TGCGCCAGCAGCTTGGATGGACAGTTAAATCAGCCCCAGCATTTT.

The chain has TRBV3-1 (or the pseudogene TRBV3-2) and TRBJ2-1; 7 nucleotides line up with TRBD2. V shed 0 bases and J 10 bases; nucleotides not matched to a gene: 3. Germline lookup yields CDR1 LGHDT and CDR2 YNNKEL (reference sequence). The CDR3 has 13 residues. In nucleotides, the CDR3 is TGTGCCAGCAGCCAAGACTCGCGGGGGGAGCAGTTCTTC. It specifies CASSQDSRGEQFF.

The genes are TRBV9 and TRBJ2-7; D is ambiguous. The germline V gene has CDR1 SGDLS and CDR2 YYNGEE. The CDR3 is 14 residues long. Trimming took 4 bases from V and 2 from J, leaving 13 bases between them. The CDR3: CASSPQFTPYEQYF. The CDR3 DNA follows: TGTGCCAGCAGCCCCCAGTTCACACCCTACGAGCAGTACTTC.

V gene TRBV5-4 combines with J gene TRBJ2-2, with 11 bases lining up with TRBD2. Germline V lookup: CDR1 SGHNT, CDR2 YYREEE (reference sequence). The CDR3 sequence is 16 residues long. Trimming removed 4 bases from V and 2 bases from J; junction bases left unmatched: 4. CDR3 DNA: TGTGCCAGCAGCACTAGCGGGGGTCTTAACACCGGGGAGCTGTTTTTT. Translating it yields CASSTSGGLNTGELFF.

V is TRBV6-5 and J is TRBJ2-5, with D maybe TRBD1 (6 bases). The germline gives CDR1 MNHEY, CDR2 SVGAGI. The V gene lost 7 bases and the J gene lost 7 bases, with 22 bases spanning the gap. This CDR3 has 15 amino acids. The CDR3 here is CASTLGQWGSGTQYF. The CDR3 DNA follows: TGTGCCAGCACCTTAGGACAGTGGGGATCTGGGACCCAGTACTTC.

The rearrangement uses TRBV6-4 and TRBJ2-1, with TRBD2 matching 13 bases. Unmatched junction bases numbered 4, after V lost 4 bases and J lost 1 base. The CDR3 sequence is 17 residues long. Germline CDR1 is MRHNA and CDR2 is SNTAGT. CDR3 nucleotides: TGTGCCAGCAGTGCCGGACTAGCGGGGGTATCCTACAATGAGCAGTTCTTC. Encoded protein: CASSAGLAGVSYNEQFF.

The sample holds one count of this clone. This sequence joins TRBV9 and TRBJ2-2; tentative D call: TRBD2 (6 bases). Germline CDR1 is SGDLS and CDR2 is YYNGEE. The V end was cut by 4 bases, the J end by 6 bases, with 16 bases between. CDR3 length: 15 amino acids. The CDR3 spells CASSPGTSKSGELFF. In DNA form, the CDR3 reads TGTGCCAGCAGCCCGGGGACTTCAAAGTCCGGGGAGCTGTTTTTT.